This TCR beta chain was recorded in a study of blood T cell repertoires in COVID-19. Study information: The samples span acute and convalescent COVID-19 from the United States, Italy and Spain. The analysed material was cDNA or gDNA that came from T cells, B-cell-depleted T cells, or PBMCs.

Per the germline V gene, CDR1 is SGHRS and CDR2 is YFSETQ. CDR3 size: 14 residues. Deletions cut 6 bases from V and 4 bases from J, with 13 bases between. How the authors handled the data: Counts of nucleated cells, estimated from reference gene primer amplification, were obtained. Some clones are missing from TCRdb's copy, which holds only in-frame ones; the method was immunoSEQ multiplex PCR. D and trimming come from the DNA, and the V and J calls and clone size come from that table. The table records tens of thousands of clones, over 70% of them present only once. The sequence was collected from a human donor in a cohort sampled during active COVID-19. The chain carries TRBV5-1 and TRBJ1-4; the D gene is possibly TRBD1 (6 bases). Input material: peripheral blood. CDR3 sequence (DNA): TGCGCCAGCAAACCGGGACAAGTTAATGAAAAACTGTTTTTT. Translation gives CASKPGQVNEKLFF. Combining the CDR3 with reference TRBV5-1 and TRBJ1-4 gives the whole variable domain KAGVTQTPRYLIKTRGQQVTLSCSPISGHRSVSWYQQTPGQGLQFLFEYFSETQRNKGNFPGRFSGRQFSNSRSEMNVSTLELGDSALYLCASKPGQVNEKLFFGSGTQLSVL.